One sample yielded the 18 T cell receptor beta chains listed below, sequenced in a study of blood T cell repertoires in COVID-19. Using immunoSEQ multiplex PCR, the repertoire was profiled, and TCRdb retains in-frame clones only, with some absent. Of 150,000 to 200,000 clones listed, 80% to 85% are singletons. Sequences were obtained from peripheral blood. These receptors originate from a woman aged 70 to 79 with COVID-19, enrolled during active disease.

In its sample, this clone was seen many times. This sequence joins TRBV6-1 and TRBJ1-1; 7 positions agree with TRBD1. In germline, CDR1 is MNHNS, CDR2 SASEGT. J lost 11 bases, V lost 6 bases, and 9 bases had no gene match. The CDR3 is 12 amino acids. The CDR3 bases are TGTGCCAGCAGATCCTACAGGGGTGACGCTTTCTTT. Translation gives CASRSYRGDAFF.

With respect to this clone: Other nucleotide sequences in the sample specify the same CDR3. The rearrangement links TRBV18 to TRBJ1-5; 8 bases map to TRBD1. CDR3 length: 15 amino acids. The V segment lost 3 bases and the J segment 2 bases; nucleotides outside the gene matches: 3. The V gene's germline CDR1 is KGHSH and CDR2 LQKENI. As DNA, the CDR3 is TGTGCCAGCTCACCCGACAGGGGAGGCAATCAGCCCCAGCATTTT. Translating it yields CASSPDRGGNQPQHF. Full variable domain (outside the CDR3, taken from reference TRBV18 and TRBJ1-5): NAGVMQNPRHLVRRRGQEARLRCSPMKGHSHVYWYRQLPEEGLKFMVYLQKENIIDESGMPKERFSAEFPKEGPSILRIQQVVRGDSAAYFCASSPDRGGNQPQHFGDGTRLSIL.

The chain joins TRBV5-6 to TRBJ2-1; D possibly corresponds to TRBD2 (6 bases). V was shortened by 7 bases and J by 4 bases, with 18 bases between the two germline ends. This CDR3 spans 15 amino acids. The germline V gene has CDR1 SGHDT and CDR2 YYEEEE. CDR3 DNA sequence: TGTGCCAGCTTAAAACGACTAGTACGGTACAATGAGCAGTTCTTC. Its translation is CASLKRLVRYNEQFF.

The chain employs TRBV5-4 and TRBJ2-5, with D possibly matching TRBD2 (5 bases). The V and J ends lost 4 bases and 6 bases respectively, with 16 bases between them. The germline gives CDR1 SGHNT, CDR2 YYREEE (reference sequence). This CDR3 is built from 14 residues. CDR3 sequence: CASSAGRGRKTQYF. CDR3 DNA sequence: TGTGCCAGCAGCGCGGGTCGGGGTAGGAAGACCCAGTACTTC.

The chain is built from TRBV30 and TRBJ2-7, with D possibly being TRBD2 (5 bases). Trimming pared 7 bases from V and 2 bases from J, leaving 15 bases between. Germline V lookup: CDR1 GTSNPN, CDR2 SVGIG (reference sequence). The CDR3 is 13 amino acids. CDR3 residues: CASQNGEPYEQYF. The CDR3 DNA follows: TGTGCCTCCCAAAACGGGGAACCCTACGAGCAGTACTTC.

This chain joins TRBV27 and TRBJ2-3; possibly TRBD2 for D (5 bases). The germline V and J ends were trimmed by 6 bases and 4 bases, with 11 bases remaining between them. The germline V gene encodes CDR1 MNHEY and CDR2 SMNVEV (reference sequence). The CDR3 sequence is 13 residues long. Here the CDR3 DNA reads TGTGCCAGCAGAGAACTAGTTTCAGATACGCAGTATTTT. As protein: CASRELVSDTQYF.

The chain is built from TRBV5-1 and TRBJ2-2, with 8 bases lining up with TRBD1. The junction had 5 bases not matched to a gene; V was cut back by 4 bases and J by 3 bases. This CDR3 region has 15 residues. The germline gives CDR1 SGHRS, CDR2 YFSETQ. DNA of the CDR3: TGCGCCAGCAGCGAGACGACAGGGGACACCGGGGAGCTGTTTTTT. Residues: CASSETTGDTGELFF.

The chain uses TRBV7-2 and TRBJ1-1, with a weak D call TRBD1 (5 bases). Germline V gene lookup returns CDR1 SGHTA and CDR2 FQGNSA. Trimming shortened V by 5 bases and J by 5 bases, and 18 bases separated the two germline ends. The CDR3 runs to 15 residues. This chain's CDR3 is CASSKTGVGGTEAFF. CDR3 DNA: TGTGCCAGCAGCAAAACGGGGGTGGGAGGGACTGAAGCTTTCTTT. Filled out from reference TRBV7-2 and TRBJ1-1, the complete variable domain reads GAGVSQSPSNKVTEKGKDVELRCDPISGHTALYWYRQSLGQGLEFLIYFQGNSAPDKSGLPSDRFSAERTGGSVSTLTIQRTQQEDSAVYLCASSKTGVGGTEAFFGQGTRLTVV.

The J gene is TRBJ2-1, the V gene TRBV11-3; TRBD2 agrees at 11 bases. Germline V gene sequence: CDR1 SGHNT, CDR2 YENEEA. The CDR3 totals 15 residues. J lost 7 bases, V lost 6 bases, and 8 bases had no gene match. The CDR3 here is CASSLLAGGGNEQFF. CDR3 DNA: TGTGCCAGCAGTTTGCTAGCGGGAGGAGGGAATGAGCAGTTCTTC.

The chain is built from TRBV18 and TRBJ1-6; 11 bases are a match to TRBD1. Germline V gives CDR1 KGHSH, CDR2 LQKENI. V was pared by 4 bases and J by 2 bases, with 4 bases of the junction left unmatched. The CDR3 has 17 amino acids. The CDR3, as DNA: TGTGCCAGCTCACGGGGACAGGGGGTGACCTATAATTCACCCCTCCACTTT. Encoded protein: CASSRGQGVTYNSPLHF. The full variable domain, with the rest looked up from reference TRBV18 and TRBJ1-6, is NAGVMQNPRHLVRRRGQEARLRCSPMKGHSHVYWYRQLPEEGLKFMVYLQKENIIDESGMPKERFSAEFPKEGPSILRIQQVVRGDSAAYFCASSRGQGVTYNSPLHFGNGTRLTVT.

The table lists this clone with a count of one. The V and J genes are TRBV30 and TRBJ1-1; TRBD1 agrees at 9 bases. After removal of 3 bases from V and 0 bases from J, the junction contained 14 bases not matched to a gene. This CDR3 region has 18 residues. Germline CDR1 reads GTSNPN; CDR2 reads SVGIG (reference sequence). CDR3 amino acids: CAWSPPGTGWGMNTEAFF. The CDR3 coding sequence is TGTGCCTGGAGCCCTCCCGGGACAGGGTGGGGAATGAACACTGAAGCTTTCTTT.

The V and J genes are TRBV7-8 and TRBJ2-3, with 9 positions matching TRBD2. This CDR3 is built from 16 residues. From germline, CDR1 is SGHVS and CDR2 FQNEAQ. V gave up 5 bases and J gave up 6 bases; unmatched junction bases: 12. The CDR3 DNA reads TGTGCCAGCAGCGTGACCTTAGCGGGAGAAGAGGATACGCAGTATTTT. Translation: CASSVTLAGEEDTQYF.

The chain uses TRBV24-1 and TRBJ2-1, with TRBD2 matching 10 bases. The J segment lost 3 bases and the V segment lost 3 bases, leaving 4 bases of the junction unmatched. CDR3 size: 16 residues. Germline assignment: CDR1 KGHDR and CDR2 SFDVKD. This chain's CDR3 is CATSDRGTSVYNEQFF. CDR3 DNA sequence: TGTGCCACCAGTGATCGAGGGACTAGCGTCTACAATGAGCAGTTCTTC.

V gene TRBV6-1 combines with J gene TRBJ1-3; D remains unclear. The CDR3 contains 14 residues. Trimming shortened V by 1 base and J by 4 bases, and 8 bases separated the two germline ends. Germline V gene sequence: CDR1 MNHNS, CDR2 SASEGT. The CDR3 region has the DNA TGTGCCAGCAGTGAAGACGTACAGGGAAACACCATATATTTT. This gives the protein CASSEDVQGNTIYF.

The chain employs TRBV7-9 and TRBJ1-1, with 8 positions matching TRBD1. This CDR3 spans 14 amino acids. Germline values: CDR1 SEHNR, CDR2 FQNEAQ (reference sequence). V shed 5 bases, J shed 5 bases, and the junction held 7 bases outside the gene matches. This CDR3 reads CASSPDRGLTEAFF. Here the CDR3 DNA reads TGTGCCAGCAGCCCCGACAGGGGTTTGACTGAAGCTTTCTTT.

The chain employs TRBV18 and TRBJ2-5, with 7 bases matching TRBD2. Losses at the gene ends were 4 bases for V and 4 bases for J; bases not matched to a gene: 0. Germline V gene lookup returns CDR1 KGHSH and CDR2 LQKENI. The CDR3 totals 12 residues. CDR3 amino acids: CASSREGETQYF. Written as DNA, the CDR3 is TGTGCCAGCTCACGGGAGGGAGAGACCCAGTACTTC.

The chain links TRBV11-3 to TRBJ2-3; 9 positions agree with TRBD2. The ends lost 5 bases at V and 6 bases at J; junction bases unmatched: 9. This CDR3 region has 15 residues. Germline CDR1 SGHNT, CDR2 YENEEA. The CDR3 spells CASSARRGGFDTQYF. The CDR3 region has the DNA TGTGCCAGCAGCGCGAGGCGGGGGGGCTTTGATACGCAGTATTTT.

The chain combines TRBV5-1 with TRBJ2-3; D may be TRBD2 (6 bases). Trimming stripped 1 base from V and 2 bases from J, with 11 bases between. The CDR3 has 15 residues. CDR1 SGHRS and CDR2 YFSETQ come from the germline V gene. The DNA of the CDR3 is TGCGCCAGCAGCTTGACGGGGACTGACACAGATACGCAGTATTTT. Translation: CASSLTGTDTDTQYF.